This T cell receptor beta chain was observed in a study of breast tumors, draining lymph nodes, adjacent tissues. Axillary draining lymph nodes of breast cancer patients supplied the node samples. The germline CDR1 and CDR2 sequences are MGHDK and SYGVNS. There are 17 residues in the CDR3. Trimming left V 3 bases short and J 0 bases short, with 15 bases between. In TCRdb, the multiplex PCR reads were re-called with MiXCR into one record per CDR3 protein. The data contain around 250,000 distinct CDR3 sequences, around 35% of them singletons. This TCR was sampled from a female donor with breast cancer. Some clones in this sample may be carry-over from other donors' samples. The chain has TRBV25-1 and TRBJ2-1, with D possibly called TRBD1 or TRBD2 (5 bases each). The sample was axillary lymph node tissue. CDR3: CASSDLGRGSSYNEQFF. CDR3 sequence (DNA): TGTGCCAGCAGTGACCTTGGCCGGGGCTCCTCCTACAATGAGCAGTTCTTC.